The T cell receptor (beta chain) under discussion was sequenced for a study of T cells in Graves' hyperthyroidism and ophthalmopathy. In the study overall: Peripheral blood collection took place at initial diagnosis, before any treatment.

As concerns this clonotype: Its antigen is still unknown.

General study results and limits: Most thyroid clonotypes expanded above 0.001 were also detected in blood.

Researchers amplified the TCR beta CDR3 regions from RNA transcripts. The HTBI set primed first-round TCR CDR3 RT-PCR. TCRdb itself ran the multiplex PCR reads through MiXCR, one entry per CDR3 protein. This sample has around 720,000 distinct CDR3 sequences; around a third occur once, and the top ten carry less than 40%. Stable hyperthyroidism: no ophthalmopathy progression over 18 months of follow-up. The PBMCs studied were ones that came from 10 ml fresh peripheral blood. Germline V gene sequence: CDR1 MGHRA, CDR2 YSYEKL. The CDR3 runs to 14 residues. V dropped 1 base and J dropped 0 bases, with 7 bases sitting between them.

V gene TRBV4-1 combines with J gene TRBJ2-7; D ambiguous. The sequence was obtained from a woman aged 40 to 50 with Graves' hyperthyroidism. The sequencing input was blood. This CDR3 is CASSQVMSSYEQYF. The CDR3 nucleotides read TGCGCCAGCAGCCAAGTTATGAGCTCCTACGAGCAGTACTTC.